The rows below give T cell receptor beta chains drawn from one sample of a study of beta chain features in type 1 diabetes. Here immunoSEQ multiplex PCR was the method, and the copy in TCRdb shows in-frame clones only, minus some. The sample lists some 290,000 clones; 14% were seen once. What was sequenced was naive CD4+ T cells from blood. These receptors originate from a man aged 25-45 years with type 1 diabetes. Each CDR3 is given with its conserved first and last residue. The D gene is left open where the match is weak. The size of a clone is reported for some rows only, either as once, few or many, or as a class for expanded clones.

TRBV18	few	TRBJ1-2	NA	15	TGTGCCAGCTCACCACGCCCGGGAGGGGAAAATGGCTACACCTTC	CASSPRPGGENGYTF
TRBV4-3	few	TRBJ1-4	TRBD1	13	TGCGCCAGCAGCCAGGACAGGGTGCAAAAACTGTTTTTT	CASSQDRVQKLFF
TRBV29-1	few	TRBJ2-5	TRBD2	13	TGCAGCGTTGAACGGGGGGGGTCAGAGACCCAGTACTTC	CSVERGGSETQYF
TRBV4-1	NA	TRBJ2-5	NA	17	TGCGCCAGCAGCCAAGCCCTTCTTGGGGGCCTCCAAGAGACCCAGTACTTC	CASSQALLGGLQETQYF
TRBV5-4	NA	TRBJ2-3	NA	16	TGTGCCAGCATCCCAGATAACAGGCAATGGACAGATACGCAGTATTTT	CASIPDNRQWTDTQYF
TRBV28	NA	TRBJ2-1	TRBD2	16	TGTGCCAGCAGTTTTAATGTAGCGGGAGTAAGGAATGAGCAGTTCTTC	CASSFNVAGVRNEQFF
TRBV7-8	NA	TRBJ1-5	TRBD1	14	TGTGCCAGCAGCCCAAGGACAGGGCATCAGCCCCAGCATTTT	CASSPRTGHQPQHF
TRBV4-3	NA	TRBJ1-4	NA	15	TGCGCCAGCAGCCAAGATGTCGCAACTAATGAAAAACTGTTTTTT	CASSQDVATNEKLFF
TRBV5-1	few	TRBJ2-3	NA	11	TGCGCCAGCAGCTCATCAGATACGCAGTATTTT	CASSSSDTQYF
TRBV29-1	few	TRBJ2-7	NA	14	TGCAGCGGTCAGGCGGGACAGAGTCCCTACGAGCAGTACTTC	CSGQAGQSPYEQYF
TRBV5-1	NA	TRBJ2-5	TRBD2	15	TGCGCCAGCAGCTCCTTCCCGCGGGAGGGAGAGACCCAGTACTTC	CASSSFPREGETQYF
TRBV7-3	NA	TRBJ2-2	TRBD1	14	TGTGCCAGCAGCCGCGACAGGGCCACCGGGGAGCTGTTTTTT	CASSRDRATGELFF
TRBV11-1	few	TRBJ2-1	NA	13	TGTGCCAGCAGCTTCCAATTACTCGGTGAGCAGTTCTTC	CASSFQLLGEQFF
TRBV7-2	NA	TRBJ1-5	NA	14	TGTGCCAGCAGCTTGCGCCGTCCGAATCAGCCCCAGCATTTT	CASSLRRPNQPQHF
TRBV5-4	NA	TRBJ2-1	TRBD1	15	TGTGCCAGCAGCCTCCCGGGACAGGGGAAATTAGGGCAGTTCTTC	CASSLPGQGKLGQFF
TRBV27	few	TRBJ1-5	NA	15	TGTGCCAGCAGGAGCGCAGGGGACGGCAATCAGCCCCAGCATTTT	CASRSAGDGNQPQHF
TRBV5-4	few	TRBJ2-7	TRBD1	15	TGTGCCAGCAGCTCACGGACAGGGGACTCCTACGAGCAGTACTTC	CASSSRTGDSYEQYF
TRBV21-1	few	TRBJ2-4	NA	21	TGTGCCAGCAATAGAGAGGGGGCGATTAAAACGTTCCGGACGGCCAAAAACATTCAGTACTTC	CASNREGAIKTFRTAKNIQYF
TRBV5-1	NA	TRBJ2-1	NA	14	TGCGCCAGCAGCTTGGCTCCGGGTTACAATGAGCAGTTCTTC	CASSLAPGYNEQFF
TRBV6-6	few	TRBJ2-7	TRBD2	16	TGTGCCAGCAGGCCCCCCGGGACTAGCGGGTCCTACGAGCAGTACTTC	CASRPPGTSGSYEQYF
TRBV9	NA	TRBJ1-3	NA	14	TGTGCCAGCAGCGTAGTAGGGAGTGGAAACACCATATATTTT	CASSVVGSGNTIYF
TRBV7-2	NA	TRBJ2-2	NA	17	TGTGCCAGCACCATCTCCGACTATTTCAAGCAGACCGGGGAGCTGTTTTTT	CASTISDYFKQTGELFF
TRBV28	NA	TRBJ1-5	NA	12	TGTGCCAGCAGGGCGGGCAATCAGCCCCAGCATTTT	CASRAGNQPQHF
TRBV7-9	NA	TRBJ1-1	NA	12	TGTGCCAGCAGCGGGCGGGAAACTGAAGCTTTCTTT	CASSGRETEAFF
TRBV11-1	NA	TRBJ1-2	NA	14	TGTGCCAGCAGCTTATTCTTACAGGGAGATGGCTACACCTTC	CASSLFLQGDGYTF
TRBV2	few	TRBJ2-1	TRBD2	14	TGTGCCAGTCTATCGGAAGCGGGAAACAATGAGCAGTTCTTC	CASLSEAGNNEQFF
TRBV9	few	TRBJ1-1	NA	13	TGTGCCAGCAGCGTCTCGCCACATTCTGAAGCTTTCTTT	CASSVSPHSEAFF
TRBV4-2	NA	TRBJ2-2	NA	16	TGTGCCAGCAGCCAGTATCTGGGGCGAAACACCGGGGAGCTGTTTTTT	CASSQYLGRNTGELFF
TRBV9	few	TRBJ2-7	TRBD2	14	TGTGCCAGCAGCGTTAGCGGGACTACCTACGAGCAGTACTTC	CASSVSGTTYEQYF
TRBV27	NA	TRBJ1-4	NA	13	TGTGCCAGCAAGGCGGCAACTAATGAAAAACTGTTTTTT	CASKAATNEKLFF
TRBV5-1	NA	TRBJ2-1	TRBD2	14	TGCGCCAGCAGCTCTTGGACTAGCGGACGGGAGCAGTTCTTC	CASSSWTSGREQFF
TRBV7-6	few	TRBJ1-4	TRBD1	17	TGTGCCAGCAGCTTTTCTCCCCCCGGGACAGGGGACGAAAAACTGTTTTTT	CASSFSPPGTGDEKLFF
TRBV19	NA	TRBJ2-5	NA	14	TGTGCCAGTAGTATAGGGAGGAGACAAGAGACCCAGTACTTC	CASSIGRRQETQYF
TRBV9	NA	TRBJ1-1	NA	15	TGTGCCAGCAGCGCAATTCAGGGGATCGGCACTGAAGCTTTCTTT	CASSAIQGIGTEAFF
TRBV25-1	NA	TRBJ1-1	TRBD1	15	TGTGCCAGCAGTGAAAGACAGGGAACGGGCACTGAAGCTTTCTTT	CASSERQGTGTEAFF
TRBV5-4	few	TRBJ2-7	NA	11	TGTGCCAGCAGCTTCTCCAGGGTACAGTACTTC	CASSFSRVQYF
TRBV18	few	TRBJ2-6	TRBD1	18	TGTGCCAGCTCACCACTAGGACAGGGGATCCCTGGGGCCAACGTCCTGACTTTC	CASSPLGQGIPGANVLTF
TRBV27	few	TRBJ2-7	TRBD2	14	TGTGCCAGCAGTAACCGACTAGCGGGCTACGAGCAGTACTTC	CASSNRLAGYEQYF
TRBV6-6	NA	TRBJ1-5	TRBD1	15	TGTGCCAGCAGCCTAGGACAGGGGGGCAATCAGCCCCAGCATTTT	CASSLGQGGNQPQHF
TRBV9	NA	TRBJ2-2	TRBD2	17	TGTGCCAGCAGCGTCCTGGGACTAGCGGGAGCGGTCGGGGAGCTGTTTTTT	CASSVLGLAGAVGELFF
TRBV28	NA	TRBJ2-5	NA	14	TGTGCCAGCAGTCCCTCGGGGGGCAGGAAGACCCAGTACTTC	CASSPSGGRKTQYF
TRBV11-2	few	TRBJ2-7	NA	15	TGTGCCAGCAGCACTAGAGTACAGGGCACCTACGAGCAGTACTTC	CASSTRVQGTYEQYF
TRBV28	NA	TRBJ2-4	TRBD1	16	TGTGCCAGCAGTTTTAGGACAGGGTTTGCCAAAAACATTCAGTACTTC	CASSFRTGFAKNIQYF
TRBV18	few	TRBJ2-1	TRBD2	17	TGTGCCAGCTCACCCCTCGAGAGCGGGAGCTCCTACAATGAGCAGTTCTTC	CASSPLESGSSYNEQFF
TRBV19	few	TRBJ2-3	NA	16	TGTGCCAGTAGTTATTTCGGGAACCCCGGCGGAGATACGCAGTATTTT	CASSYFGNPGGDTQYF
TRBV7-9	NA	TRBJ1-1	NA	13	TGTGCCAGCAGCTTAGATGGGAGAACTGAAGCTTTCTTT	CASSLDGRTEAFF
TRBV25-1	NA	TRBJ1-2	TRBD1	14	TGTGCCAGCAGTGAGCGGAGGGGGCCCTATGGCTACACCTTC	CASSERRGPYGYTF
TRBV5-4	NA	TRBJ2-2	NA	17	TGTGCCAGCAGCGGTTTACTAGCCAGCCAGGCCACCGGGGAGCTGTTTTTT	CASSGLLASQATGELFF
TRBV7-8	few	TRBJ2-7	TRBD1	13	TGTGCCAGAATTCAGGGGGTCCCCTACGAGCAGTACTTC	CARIQGVPYEQYF
TRBV5-4	few	TRBJ1-2	TRBD1	14	TGTGCCAGCAGCTTGGACAGGGGTAACTATGGCTACACCTTC	CASSLDRGNYGYTF
TRBV21-1	NA	TRBJ2-5	NA	16	TGTGCCAGCAGCATACAGGAAACCTCCACCGAAGAGACCCAGTACTTC	CASSIQETSTEETQYF
TRBV5-1	NA	TRBJ2-1	NA	15	TGCGCCAGCAGCTTGGAAGCGGGCTCCTACAATGAGCAGTTCTTC	CASSLEAGSYNEQFF
TRBV10-3	few	TRBJ2-6	TRBD1	15	TGTGCCATACCGACAGGGAGCTCTGGGGCCAACGTCCTGACTTTC	CAIPTGSSGANVLTF